These 5 T cell receptor beta chains came from one sample sequenced in a study of shared clonotypes between healthy human individuals (dated by TCRdb to about 2020). Receptor libraries were prepared by the immunoSEQ multiplex PCR assay. Sourced from immuneACCESS, this table was stored by TCRdb with only in-frame sequences that have V and J called. A share of the clones is absent; for the studies checked, an unresolved V gene accounts for under half, and the remainder has no known explanation. The sample yields 2 million to 2.5 million clones; just over 90% were counted once. Of the sample, under 0.45% is held by the ten largest clones. What was sequenced was naive CD4+ T cells from PBMCs. Per the publication, the cell subset or site label means: CD45RA+ positively selected. These receptor sequences come from a man between 18 and 35 years old in good health. Some clones in this sample may be carry-over from other donors' samples.

The chain's CDR3 is CASSFRVFRETQYF. CDR3 DNA: TGTGCCAGCAGTTTTAGGGTCTTTCGGGAGACCCAGTACTTC. The chain couples TRBV28 to TRBJ2-5; D uncertain. The CDR3 loop spans 14 amino acids. Trimming shortened V by 3 bases and J by 5 bases, and 13 bases separated the two germline ends. Germline V CDR1 and CDR2: MDHEN, SYDVKM.

The gene calls are TRBV6-1 and TRBJ1-1; D ambiguous. Germline V gives CDR1 MNHNS, CDR2 SASEGT. The CDR3 is 14 residues long. Trimming removed 10 bases from V and 3 bases from J, with 18 bases in between. The CDR3: CATIGSGWDTEAFF. The CDR3 coding sequence is TGTGCCACCATAGGGAGTGGGTGGGACACTGAAGCTTTCTTT.

The chain employs TRBV18 and TRBJ1-2; D possibly corresponds to TRBD1 (5 bases). This CDR3 has 12 amino acids. Deletions cut 2 bases from V and 6 bases from J, with 7 bases between. Per the germline V gene, CDR1 is KGHSH and CDR2 is LQKENI. Written as DNA, the CDR3 is TGTGCCAGCTCACCAGAGGGGAATGGCTACACCTTC. Its protein product is CASSPEGNGYTF. Full variable domain (outside the CDR3, taken from reference TRBV18 and TRBJ1-2): NAGVMQNPRHLVRRRGQEARLRCSPMKGHSHVYWYRQLPEEGLKFMVYLQKENIIDESGMPKERFSAEFPKEGPSILRIQQVVRGDSAAYFCASSPEGNGYTFGSGTRLTVV.

About this clone: This sample includes further DNA sequences coding for the same CDR3. The chain has TRBV28 and TRBJ1-4; 8 bases agree with TRBD1. CDR3 length: 14 amino acids. From germline, CDR1 is MDHEN and CDR2 SYDVKM. Trimming took 2 bases from V and 7 from J; bases not matched to a gene: 3. In DNA form, the CDR3 reads TGTGCCAGCAGTTTAGGAGGACAGGGTGAAAAACTGTTTTTT. Translation: CASSLGGQGEKLFF. Supplemented by reference TRBV28 and TRBJ1-4, the full variable domain reads DVKVTQSSRYLVKRTGEKVFLECVQDMDHENMFWYRQDPGLGLRLIYFSYDVKMKEKGDIPEGYSVSREKKERFSLILESASTNQTSMYLCASSLGGQGEKLFFGSGTQLSVL.

The chain couples TRBV28 to TRBJ2-1, with TRBD2 as a possible D gene (6 bases). Germline V CDR1 and CDR2: MDHEN, SYDVKM. With 7 bases removed from V and 4 bases from J, the gap between germline ends came to 11 bases. CDR3 size: 13 residues. In DNA, the CDR3 is TGTGCCAGCACAGAAGGGACTTACAATGAGCAGTTCTTC. Translated: CASTEGTYNEQFF.